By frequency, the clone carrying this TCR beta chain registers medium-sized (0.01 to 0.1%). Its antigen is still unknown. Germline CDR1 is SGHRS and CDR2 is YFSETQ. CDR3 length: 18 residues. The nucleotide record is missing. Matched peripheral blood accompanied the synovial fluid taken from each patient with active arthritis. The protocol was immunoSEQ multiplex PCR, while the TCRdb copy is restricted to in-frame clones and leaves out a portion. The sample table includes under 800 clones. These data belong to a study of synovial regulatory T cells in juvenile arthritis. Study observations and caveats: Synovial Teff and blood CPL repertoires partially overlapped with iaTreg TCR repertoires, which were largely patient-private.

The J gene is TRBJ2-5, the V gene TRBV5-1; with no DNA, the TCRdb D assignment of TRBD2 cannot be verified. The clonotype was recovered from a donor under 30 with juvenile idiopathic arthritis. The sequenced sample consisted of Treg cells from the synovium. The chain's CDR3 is CASSRLGTSGPSQETQYF. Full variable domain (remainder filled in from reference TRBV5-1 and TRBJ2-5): KAGVTQTPRYLIKTRGQQVTLSCSPISGHRSVSWYQQTPGQGLQFLFEYFSETQRNKGNFPGRFSGRQFSNSRSEMNVSTLELGDSALYLCASSRLGTSGPSQETQYFGPGTRLLVL.